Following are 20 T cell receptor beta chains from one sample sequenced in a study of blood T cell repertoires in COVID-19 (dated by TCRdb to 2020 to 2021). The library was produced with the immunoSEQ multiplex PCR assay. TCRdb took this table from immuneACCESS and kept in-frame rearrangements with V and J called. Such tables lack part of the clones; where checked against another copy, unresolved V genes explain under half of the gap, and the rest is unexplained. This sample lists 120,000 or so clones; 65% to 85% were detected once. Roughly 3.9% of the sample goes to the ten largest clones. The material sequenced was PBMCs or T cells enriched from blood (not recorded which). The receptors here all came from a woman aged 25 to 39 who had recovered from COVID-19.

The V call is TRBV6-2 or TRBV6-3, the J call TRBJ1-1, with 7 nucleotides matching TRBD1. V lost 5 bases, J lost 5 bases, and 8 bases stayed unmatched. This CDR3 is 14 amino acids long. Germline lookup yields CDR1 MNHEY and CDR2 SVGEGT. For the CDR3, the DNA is TGTGCCAGCAGTCCGACAGGGCGGTGGACTGAAGCTTTCTTT. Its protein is CASSPTGRWTEAFF.

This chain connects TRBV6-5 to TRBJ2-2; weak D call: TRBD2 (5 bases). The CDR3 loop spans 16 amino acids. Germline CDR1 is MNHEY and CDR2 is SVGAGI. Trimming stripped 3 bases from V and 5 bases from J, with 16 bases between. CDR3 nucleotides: TGTGCCAGCAGTTATGCAGTTTGGGAGTATACCGGGGAGCTGTTTTTT. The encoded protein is CASSYAVWEYTGELFF.

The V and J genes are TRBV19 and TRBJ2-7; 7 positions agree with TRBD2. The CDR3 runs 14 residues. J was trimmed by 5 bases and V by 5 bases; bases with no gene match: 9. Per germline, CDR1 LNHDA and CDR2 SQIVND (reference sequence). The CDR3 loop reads CASSRREGADEQYF. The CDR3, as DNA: TGTGCCAGTAGTCGGAGGGAGGGCGCGGACGAGCAGTACTTC.

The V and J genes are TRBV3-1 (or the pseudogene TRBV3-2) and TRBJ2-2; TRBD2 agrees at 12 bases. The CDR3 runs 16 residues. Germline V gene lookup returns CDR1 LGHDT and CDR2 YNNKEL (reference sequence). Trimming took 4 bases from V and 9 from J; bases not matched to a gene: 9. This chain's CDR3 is CASSPLAGGPGRELFF. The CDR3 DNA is TGTGCCAGCAGCCCGCTAGCGGGAGGGCCGGGCCGGGAGCTGTTTTTT.

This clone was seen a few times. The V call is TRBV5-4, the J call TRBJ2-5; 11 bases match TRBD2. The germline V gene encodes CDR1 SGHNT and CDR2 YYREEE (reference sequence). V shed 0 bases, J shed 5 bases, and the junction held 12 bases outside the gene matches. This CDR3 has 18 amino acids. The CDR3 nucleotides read TGTGCCAGCAGCTTGGGGGGGCCTACTAGCGGGAGCTTCGAGACCCAGTACTTC. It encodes CASSLGGPTSGSFETQYF.

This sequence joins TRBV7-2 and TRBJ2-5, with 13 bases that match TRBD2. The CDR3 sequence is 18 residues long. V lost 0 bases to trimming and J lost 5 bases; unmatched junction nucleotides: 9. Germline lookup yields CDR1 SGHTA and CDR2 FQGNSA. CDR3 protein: CASSLALAGGPVWETQYF. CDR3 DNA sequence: TGTGCCAGCAGCTTAGCACTAGCGGGAGGGCCCGTATGGGAGACCCAGTACTTC.

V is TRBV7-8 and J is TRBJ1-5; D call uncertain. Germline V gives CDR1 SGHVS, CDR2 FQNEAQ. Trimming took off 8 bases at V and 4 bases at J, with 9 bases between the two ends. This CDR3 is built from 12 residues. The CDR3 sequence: CASGLTNQPQHF. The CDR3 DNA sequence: TGTGCCAGCGGTTTGACAAATCAGCCCCAGCATTTT.

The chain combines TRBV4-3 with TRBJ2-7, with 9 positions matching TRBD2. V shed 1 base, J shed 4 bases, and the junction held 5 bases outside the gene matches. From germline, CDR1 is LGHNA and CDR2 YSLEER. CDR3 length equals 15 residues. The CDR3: CASSQGVAGVYEQYF. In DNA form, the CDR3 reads TGCGCCAGCAGCCAAGGCGTAGCGGGAGTTTACGAGCAGTACTTC.

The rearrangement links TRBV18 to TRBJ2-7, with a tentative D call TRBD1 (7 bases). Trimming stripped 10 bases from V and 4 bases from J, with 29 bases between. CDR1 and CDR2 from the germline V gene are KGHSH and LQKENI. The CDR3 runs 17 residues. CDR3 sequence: CATRGAGTAIRAYEQYF. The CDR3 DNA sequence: TGTGCCACACGCGGGGCCGGGACAGCCATTAGAGCATACGAGCAGTACTTC.

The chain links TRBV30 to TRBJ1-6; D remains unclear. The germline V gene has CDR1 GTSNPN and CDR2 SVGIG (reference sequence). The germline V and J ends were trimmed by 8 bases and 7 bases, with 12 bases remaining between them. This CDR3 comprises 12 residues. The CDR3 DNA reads TGTGCCAGCTACCGCGGGAATTCACCCCTCCACTTT. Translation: CASYRGNSPLHF.

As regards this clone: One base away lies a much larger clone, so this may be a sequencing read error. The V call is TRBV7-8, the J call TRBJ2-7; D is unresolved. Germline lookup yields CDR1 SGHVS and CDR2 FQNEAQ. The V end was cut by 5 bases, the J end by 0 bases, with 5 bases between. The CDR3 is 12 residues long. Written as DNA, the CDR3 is TGTGCCAGCAGCCCGGGCTCCTACGAGCAGTACTTC. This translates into CASSPGSYEQYF.

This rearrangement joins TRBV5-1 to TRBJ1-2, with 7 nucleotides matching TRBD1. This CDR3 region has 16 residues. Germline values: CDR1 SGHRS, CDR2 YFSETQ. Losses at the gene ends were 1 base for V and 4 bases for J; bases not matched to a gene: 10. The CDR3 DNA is TGCGCCAGCAGCTTGAATAGTATAAGGGACAGCTATGGCTACACCTTC. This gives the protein CASSLNSIRDSYGYTF.

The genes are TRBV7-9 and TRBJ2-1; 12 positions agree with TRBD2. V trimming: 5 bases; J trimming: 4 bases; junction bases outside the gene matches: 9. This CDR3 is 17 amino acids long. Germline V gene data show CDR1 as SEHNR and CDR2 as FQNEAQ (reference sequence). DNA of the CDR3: TGTGCCAGCAGCCCGCTCAGGACTAGCGGGAATTACAATGAGCAGTTCTTC. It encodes CASSPLRTSGNYNEQFF.

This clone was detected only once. The CDR3 DNA follows: TGCAGTGCTAGTCTAACCACCGGGGTCAATCAGCCCCAGCATTTT. It translates to CSASLTTGVNQPQHF. The rearrangement uses TRBV20-1 and TRBJ1-5, with D hard to call. Trimming shortened V by 3 bases and J by 3 bases, and 15 bases separated the two germline ends. The CDR3 loop spans 15 amino acids. The germline V gene encodes CDR1 DFQATT and CDR2 SNEGSKA (reference sequence).

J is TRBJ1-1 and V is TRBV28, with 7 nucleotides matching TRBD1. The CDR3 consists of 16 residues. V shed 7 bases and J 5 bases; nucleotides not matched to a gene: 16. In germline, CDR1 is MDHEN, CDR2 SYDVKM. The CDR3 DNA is TGTGCCAGCACCCTTGGGTTCCGACAGGGTCGGACTGAAGCTTTCTTT. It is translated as CASTLGFRQGRTEAFF.

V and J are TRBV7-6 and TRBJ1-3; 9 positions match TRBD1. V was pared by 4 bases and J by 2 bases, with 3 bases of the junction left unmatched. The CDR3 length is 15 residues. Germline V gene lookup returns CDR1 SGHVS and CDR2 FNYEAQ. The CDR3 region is CASSSGTGTGNTIYF. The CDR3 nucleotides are TGTGCCAGCAGCTCCGGGACAGGGACTGGAAACACCATATATTTT.

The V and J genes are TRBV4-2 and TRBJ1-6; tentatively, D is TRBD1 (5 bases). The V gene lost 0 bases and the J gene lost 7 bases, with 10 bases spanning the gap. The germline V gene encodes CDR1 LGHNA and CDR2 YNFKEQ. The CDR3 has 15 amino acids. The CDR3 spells CASSQDQGYNSPLHF. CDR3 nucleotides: TGTGCCAGCAGCCAAGATCAGGGCTACAATTCACCCCTCCACTTT.

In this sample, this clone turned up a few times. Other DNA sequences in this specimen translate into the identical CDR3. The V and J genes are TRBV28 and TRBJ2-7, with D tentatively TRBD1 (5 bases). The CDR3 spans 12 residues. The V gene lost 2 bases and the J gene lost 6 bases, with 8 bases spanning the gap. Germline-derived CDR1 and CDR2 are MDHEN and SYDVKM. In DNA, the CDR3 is TGTGCCAGCAGTTTAAGGGGTAGCGAGCAGTACTTC. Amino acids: CASSLRGSEQYF.

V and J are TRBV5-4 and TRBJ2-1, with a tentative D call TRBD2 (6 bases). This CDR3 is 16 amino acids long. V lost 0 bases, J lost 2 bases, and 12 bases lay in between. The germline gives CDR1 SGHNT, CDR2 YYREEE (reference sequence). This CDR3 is CASSLASGGAYNEQFF. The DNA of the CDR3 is TGTGCCAGCAGCTTGGCGAGCGGAGGGGCCTACAATGAGCAGTTCTTC.

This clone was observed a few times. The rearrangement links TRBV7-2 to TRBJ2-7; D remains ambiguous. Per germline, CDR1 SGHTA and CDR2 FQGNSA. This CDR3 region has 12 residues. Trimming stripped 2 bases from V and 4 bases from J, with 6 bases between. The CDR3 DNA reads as TGTGCCAGCAGCTTATTTTCTTACGAGCAGTACTTC. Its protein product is CASSLFSYEQYF. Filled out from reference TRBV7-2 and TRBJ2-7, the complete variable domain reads GAGVSQSPSNKVTEKGKDVELRCDPISGHTALYWYRQSLGQGLEFLIYFQGNSAPDKSGLPSDRFSAERTGGSVSTLTIQRTQQEDSAVYLCASSLFSYEQYFGPGTRLTVT.